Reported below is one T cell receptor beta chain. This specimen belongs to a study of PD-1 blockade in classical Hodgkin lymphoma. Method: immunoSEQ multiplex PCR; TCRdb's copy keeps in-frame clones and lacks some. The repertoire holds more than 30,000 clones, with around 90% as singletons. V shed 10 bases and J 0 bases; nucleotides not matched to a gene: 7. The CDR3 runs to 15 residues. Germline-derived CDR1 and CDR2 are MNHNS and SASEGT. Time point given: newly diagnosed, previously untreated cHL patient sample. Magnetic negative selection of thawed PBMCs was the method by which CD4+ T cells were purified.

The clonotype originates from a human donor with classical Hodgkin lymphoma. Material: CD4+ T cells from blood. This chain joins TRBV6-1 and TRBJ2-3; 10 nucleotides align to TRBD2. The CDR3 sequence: CATATSGMSTDTQYF. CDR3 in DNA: TGTGCCACCGCCACTAGCGGGATGAGCACAGATACGCAGTATTTT.